The clone carrying this TCR beta chain was observed a few times. Its antigen remains unidentified. The CDR3 sequence is 14 residues long. V lost 7 bases to trimming and J lost 7 bases; unmatched junction nucleotides: 8. Germline CDR1 is MNHNS and CDR2 is SASEGT. The sample comes from a study of metastatic and nonmetastatic thyroid tumors. Study details: Malignant and benign thyroid patients had repertoires compared in peripheral blood and tumor or nodule tissue. Points from the study as a whole: It was reportedly found that TCR beta diversity was significantly higher in malignant thyroid tumors than in benign nodules, a difference seen in both blood and tumor samples.

How the authors handled the data: What underpinned the distant-metastasis classifier for papillary thyroid cancer was the set of CDR3 differences across clinicopathological groups. TCRdb recomputed clones from the PCR reads via MiXCR. The V and J calls were not made by the authors but by TCRdb's processing. The sample shows approximately 12,000 clones, around 35% of them seen only once. Patients were all untreated before their thyroid surgery. Material for sequencing was tumor tissue. The chain is built from TRBV6-1 and TRBJ2-2; 8 bases are shared with TRBD1. The sequence was collected from a male donor with papillary thyroid cancer or a benign thyroid nodule (not recorded which). Some clones in this sample may be carry-over from other donors' samples. CDR3 nucleotide sequence: TGTGCCAGCACCGGGACAGGACACAGCGGGGAGCTGTTTTTT. This sequence encodes CASTGTGHSGELFF.